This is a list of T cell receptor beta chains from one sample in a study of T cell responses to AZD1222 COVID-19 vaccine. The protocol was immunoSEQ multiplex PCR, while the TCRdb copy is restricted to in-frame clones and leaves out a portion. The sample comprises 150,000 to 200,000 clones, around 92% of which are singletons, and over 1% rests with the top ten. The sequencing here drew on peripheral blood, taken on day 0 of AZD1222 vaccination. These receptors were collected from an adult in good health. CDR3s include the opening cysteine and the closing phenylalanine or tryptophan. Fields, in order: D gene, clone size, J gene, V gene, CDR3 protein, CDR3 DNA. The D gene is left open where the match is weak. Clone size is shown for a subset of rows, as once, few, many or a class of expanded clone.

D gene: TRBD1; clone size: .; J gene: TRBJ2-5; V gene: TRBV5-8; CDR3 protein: CASSRTGFIETQYF; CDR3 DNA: TGTGCCAGCAGCCGGACAGGGTTCATAGAGACCCAGTACTTC
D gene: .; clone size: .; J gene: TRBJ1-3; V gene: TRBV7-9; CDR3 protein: CASSPSFSGNTIYF; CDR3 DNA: TGTGCCAGCAGCCCGTCTTTCTCTGGAAACACCATATATTTT
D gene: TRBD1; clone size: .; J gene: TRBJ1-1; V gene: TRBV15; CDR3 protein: CATQKDRGPRRAFF; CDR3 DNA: TGTGCCACCCAGAAGGACAGGGGGCCCCGGAGGGCTTTCTTT
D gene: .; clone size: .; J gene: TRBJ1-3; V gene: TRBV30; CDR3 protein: CASGVGSGNTIYF; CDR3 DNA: TGTGCCTCGGGGGTGGGCTCTGGAAACACCATATATTTT
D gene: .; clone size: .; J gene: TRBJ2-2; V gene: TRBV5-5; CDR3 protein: CASSLEGDIGELFF; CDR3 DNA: TGTGCCAGCAGCTTGGAGGGGGATATTGGGGAGCTGTTTTTT
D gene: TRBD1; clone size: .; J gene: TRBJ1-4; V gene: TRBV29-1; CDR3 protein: CSAQGARGEKLFF; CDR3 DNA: TGCAGCGCCCAGGGGGCGCGAGGAGAAAAACTGTTTTTT
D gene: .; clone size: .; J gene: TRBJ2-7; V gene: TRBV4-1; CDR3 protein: CASSQDRGSDTYEQYF; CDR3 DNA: TGCGCCAGCAGCCAAGATAGAGGCAGTGATACCTACGAGCAGTACTTC
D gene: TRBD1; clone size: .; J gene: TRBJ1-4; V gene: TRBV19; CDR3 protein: CASSMDRVVEKLFF; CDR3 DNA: TGTGCCAGTAGTATGGACAGGGTCGTGGAAAAACTGTTTTTT
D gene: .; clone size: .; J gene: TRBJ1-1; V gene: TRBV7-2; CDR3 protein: CASSSGHSNTEAFF; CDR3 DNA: TGTGCCAGCAGCTCAGGACATTCGAACACTGAAGCTTTCTTT
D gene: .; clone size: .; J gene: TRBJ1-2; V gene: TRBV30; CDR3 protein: CAWSGAGRNYGYTF; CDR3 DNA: TGTGCCTGGAGTGGGGCAGGGAGGAACTATGGCTACACCTTC
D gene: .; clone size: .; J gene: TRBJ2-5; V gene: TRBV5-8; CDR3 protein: CASSLGGRGQETQYF; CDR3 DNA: TGTGCCAGCAGCTTGGGGGGCAGGGGCCAAGAGACCCAGTACTTC
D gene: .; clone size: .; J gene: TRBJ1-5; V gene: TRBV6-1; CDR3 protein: CASSEFSGGANQPQHF; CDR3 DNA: TGTGCCAGCAGTGAATTTTCGGGGGGGGCTAATCAGCCCCAGCATTTT
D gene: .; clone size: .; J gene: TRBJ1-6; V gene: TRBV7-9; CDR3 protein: CASSRQTVSSYNSPLHF; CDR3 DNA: TGTGCCAGCAGCCGACAGACGGTGAGCTCCTATAATTCACCCCTCCACTTT
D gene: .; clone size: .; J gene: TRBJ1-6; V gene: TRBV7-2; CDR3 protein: CASSLSGDTNSPLHF; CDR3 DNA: TGTGCCAGCAGCTTGTCGGGGGACACCAATTCACCCCTCCACTTT
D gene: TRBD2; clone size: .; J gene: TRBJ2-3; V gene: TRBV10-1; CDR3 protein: CATAPSGGSTDTQYF; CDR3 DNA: TGCGCCACTGCGCCTAGCGGGGGGAGCACAGATACGCAGTATTTT
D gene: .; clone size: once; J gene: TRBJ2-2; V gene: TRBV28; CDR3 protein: CASSPTASSGTGELFF; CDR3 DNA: TGTGCCAGCAGTCCCACAGCCTCCTCGGGTACCGGGGAGCTGTTTTTT
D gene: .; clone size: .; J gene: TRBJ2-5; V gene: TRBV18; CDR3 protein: CASSPTGEETQYF; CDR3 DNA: TGTGCCAGCTCACCAACCGGGGAAGAGACCCAGTACTTC
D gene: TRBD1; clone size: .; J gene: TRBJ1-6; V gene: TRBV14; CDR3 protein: CASSYRGGVYNSPLHF; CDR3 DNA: TGTGCCAGCAGTTACAGGGGAGGAGTCTATAATTCACCCCTCCACTTT
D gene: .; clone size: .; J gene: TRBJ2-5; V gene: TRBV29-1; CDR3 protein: CSAGVGGLQETQYF; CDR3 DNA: TGCAGCGCCGGAGTTGGGGGCCTCCAAGAGACCCAGTACTTC
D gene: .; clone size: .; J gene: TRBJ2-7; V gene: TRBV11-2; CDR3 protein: CASSEIWANGGDYEQYF; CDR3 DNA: TGTGCCAGCAGCGAAATCTGGGCTAACGGGGGAGACTACGAGCAGTACTTC
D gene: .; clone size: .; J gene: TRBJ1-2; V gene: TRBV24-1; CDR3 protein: CATSEGVAGYTF; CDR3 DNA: TGTGCCACCAGTGAAGGGGTTGCCGGCTACACCTTC
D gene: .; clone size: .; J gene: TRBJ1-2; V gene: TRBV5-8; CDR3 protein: CASSAQQDQGYTF; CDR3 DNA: TGTGCCAGCAGCGCCCAACAGGATCAGGGCTACACCTTC
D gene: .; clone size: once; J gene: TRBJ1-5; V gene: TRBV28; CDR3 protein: CASRRPSTRQPQHF; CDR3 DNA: TGTGCCAGCAGACGCCCTTCTACCCGTCAGCCCCAGCATTTT
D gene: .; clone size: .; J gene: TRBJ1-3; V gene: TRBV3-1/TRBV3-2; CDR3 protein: CASSQGAGPSRIYF; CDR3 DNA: TGTGCCAGCAGCCAAGGGGCAGGGCCCTCCCGCATATATTTT
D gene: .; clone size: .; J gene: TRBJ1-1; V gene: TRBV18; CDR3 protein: CASSPGGGVTEAFF; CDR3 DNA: TGTGCCAGCTCACCCGGCGGGGGCGTCACTGAAGCTTTCTTT
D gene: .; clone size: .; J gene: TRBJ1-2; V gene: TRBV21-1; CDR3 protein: CASSPPQPLGYTF; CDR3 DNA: TGTGCCAGCAGCCCCCCCCAGCCCCTGGGCTACACCTTC
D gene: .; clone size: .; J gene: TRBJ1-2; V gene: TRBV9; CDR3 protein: CASSVAVTFGYGYTF; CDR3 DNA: TGTGCCAGCAGCGTAGCGGTGACCTTCGGCTATGGCTACACCTTC
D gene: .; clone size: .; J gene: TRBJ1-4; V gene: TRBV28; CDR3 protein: CASRNLGSEKLFF; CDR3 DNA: TGTGCCAGCAGAAACTTGGGCAGTGAAAAACTGTTTTTT
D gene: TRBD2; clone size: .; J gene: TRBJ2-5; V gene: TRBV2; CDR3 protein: CASRSLAGAQETQYF; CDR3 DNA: TGTGCCAGCAGGTCACTAGCGGGGGCCCAAGAGACCCAGTACTTC